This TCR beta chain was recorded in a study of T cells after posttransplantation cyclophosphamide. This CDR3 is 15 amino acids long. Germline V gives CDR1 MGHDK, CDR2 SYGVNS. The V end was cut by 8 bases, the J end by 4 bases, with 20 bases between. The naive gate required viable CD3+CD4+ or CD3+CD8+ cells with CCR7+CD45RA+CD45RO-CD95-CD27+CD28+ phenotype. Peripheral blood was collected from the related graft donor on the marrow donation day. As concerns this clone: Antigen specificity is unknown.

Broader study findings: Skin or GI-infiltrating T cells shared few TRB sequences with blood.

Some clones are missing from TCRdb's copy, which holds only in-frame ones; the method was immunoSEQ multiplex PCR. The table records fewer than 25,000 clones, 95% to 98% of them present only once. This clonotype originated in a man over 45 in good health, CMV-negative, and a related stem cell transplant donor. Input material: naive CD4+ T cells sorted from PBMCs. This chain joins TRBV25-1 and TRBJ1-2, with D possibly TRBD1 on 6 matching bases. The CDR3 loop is CASAPSGAGSYGYTF. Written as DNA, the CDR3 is TGTGCCAGCGCCCCCTCAGGGGCAGGGAGCTATGGCTACACCTTC.